The TCR beta chain described here comes from a study of shared clonotypes between healthy human individuals. Trimming took 3 bases from V and 5 from J; bases not matched to a gene: 5. The CDR3 has 14 residues. Germline-derived CDR1 and CDR2 are SGHRS and YFSETQ. Assay used: immunoSEQ multiplex PCR; TCRdb lists only in-frame clones, some missing. The data contain roughly 2.4 million clones, approximately 96% of them singletons. This sequence joins TRBV5-1 and TRBJ1-2; 9 positions match TRBD1. This sequence was found in a man aged 18 to 30 in good health. The sample consisted of naive CD4+ T cells sorted from blood. As for subset: CD45RA+ positively selected. The CDR3, as DNA: TGCGCCAGCAGCTGGGGACAGGGCGGATATGGCTACACCTTC. It codes for CASSWGQGGYGYTF.